Listed below are T cell receptor beta chains from one sample, sequenced in a study of blood T cell repertoires in COVID-19. Some clones are missing from TCRdb's copy, which holds only in-frame ones; the method was immunoSEQ multiplex PCR. The sample records some 200,000 clones, 85% to 90% being singletons. The sample was peripheral blood. These receptors originate from a man aged 45-65 years with acute or convalescent COVID-19. The CDR3 runs from the conserved cysteine through the conserved F or W. D genes are given only for firm matches. Size is omitted from some rows. Given values are once, few, many or a class for expanded clones.

J gene	D gene	V gene	clone size	CDR3 protein	CDR3 DNA
TRBJ2-3	-	TRBV27	-	CASSRTARGPDTQYF	TGTGCCAGCTCGCGAACGGCTAGAGGGCCGGATACGCAGTATTTT
TRBJ2-3	-	TRBV5-4	once	CASSLVRRGGTDTQYF	TGTGCCAGCAGCTTGGTGCGGCGGGGTGGCACAGATACGCAGTATTTT
TRBJ2-7	TRBD2	TRBV6-5	-	CASSSGRIGGGEQYF	TGTGCCAGCAGTTCCGGGCGAATTGGGGGGGGTGAGCAGTACTTC
TRBJ1-5	-	TRBV10-2	-	CASSTDSRRGNQPQHF	TGCGCCAGCAGCACCGACAGTAGGCGGGGAAATCAGCCCCAGCATTTT
TRBJ2-7	-	TRBV4-1	-	CASSQTMGGPLYEQYF	TGCGCCAGCAGCCAAACCATGGGGGGGCCCCTCTACGAGCAGTACTTC
TRBJ1-1	TRBD1	TRBV19	-	CASSIVPLHARIMGQRAEAFF	TGTGCCAGTAGTATCGTACCGTTACACGCGAGGATCATGGGACAGAGAGCTGAAGCTTTCTTT
TRBJ2-1	TRBD2	TRBV5-1	-	CASSPGGPLTSIEQFF	TGCGCCAGCAGCCCGGGGGGGCCGTTGACATCCATTGAGCAGTTCTTC
TRBJ1-2	TRBD1	TRBV27	few	CASSPDRGTGYTF	TGTGCCAGCAGCCCGGACAGGGGGACTGGCTACACCTTC
TRBJ2-3	-	TRBV7-9	few	CASSPPQAQDRFRTDTQYF	TGTGCCAGCAGCCCTCCTCAGGCTCAAGACAGGTTCCGCACAGATACGCAGTATTTT
TRBJ1-3	-	TRBV7-9	-	CASRHPHRDKSSGNTIYF	TGTGCCAGCAGACACCCCCACCGGGACAAGAGCTCTGGAAACACCATATATTTT
TRBJ2-7	-	TRBV6-5	-	CASNKEGYEQYF	TGTGCCAGCAACAAGGAGGGCTACGAGCAGTACTTC
TRBJ2-1	-	TRBV4-2	-	CASSQAGGIGYNEQFF	TGTGCCAGCAGCCAAGCAGGGGGGATTGGGTACAATGAGCAGTTCTTC
TRBJ1-4	-	TRBV5-1	-	CASSTAGNEKLFF	TGCGCCAGCAGTACGGCGGGGAATGAAAAACTGTTTTTT
TRBJ2-7	-	TRBV30	-	CAWSVGVLSGEQYF	TGTGCCTGGAGTGTTGGAGTCTTATCGGGCGAGCAGTACTTC